This TCR beta chain was sequenced for a study of glioma-infiltrating T cells after dendritic cell vaccination. Study details: Patients had newly diagnosed or recurrent glioblastoma and received dendritic cell vaccines. Between the early 2000s and the early 2010s, patients got autologous tumor lysate-pulsed dendritic cell vaccines.

The V and J ends lost 1 base and 7 bases respectively, with 11 bases between them. The CDR3 is 13 residues long. The V gene's germline CDR1 is SGHAT and CDR2 FQNNGV. This clone has a single count. The primer mix had 60 V beta and 13 J beta primers. Assay: immunoSEQ multiplex PCR; the TCRdb copy retains only in-frame clones and omits some. The sample has tens of thousands of clones, 85% seen once. Regarding time point: after dendritic cell vaccination, including at tumor progression/relapse. Blood PBMC samples: pre-vaccination, two weeks post third vaccination, and at tumor progression. The input for sequencing was blood, taken after dendritic cell vaccination. V usage is TRBV11-2 and J usage is TRBJ2-7, with D possibly being TRBD2 (5 bases). The receptor comes from a human donor with glioblastoma. The CDR3 DNA reads TGTGCCAGCAGCTTAGGTCTAGAGGGAGAGCAGTACTTC. It specifies CASSLGLEGEQYF.